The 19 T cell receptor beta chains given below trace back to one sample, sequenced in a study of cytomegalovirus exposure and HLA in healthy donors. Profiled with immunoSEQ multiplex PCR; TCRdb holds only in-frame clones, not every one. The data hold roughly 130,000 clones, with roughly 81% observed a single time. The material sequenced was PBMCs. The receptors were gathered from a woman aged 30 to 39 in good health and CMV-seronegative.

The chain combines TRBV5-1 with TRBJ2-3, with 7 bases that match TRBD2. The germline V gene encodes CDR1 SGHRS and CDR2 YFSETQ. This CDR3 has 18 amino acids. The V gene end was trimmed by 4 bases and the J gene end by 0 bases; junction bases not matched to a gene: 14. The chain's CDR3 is CASSPDVGGRTSTDTQYF. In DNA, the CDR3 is TGCGCCAGCAGCCCGGATGTCGGGGGGAGAACTAGCACAGATACGCAGTATTTT.

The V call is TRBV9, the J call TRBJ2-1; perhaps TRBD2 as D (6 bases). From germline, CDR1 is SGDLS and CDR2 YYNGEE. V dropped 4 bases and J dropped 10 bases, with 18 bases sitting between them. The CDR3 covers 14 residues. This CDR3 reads CASSPDHKSGEQFF. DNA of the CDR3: TGTGCCAGCAGCCCAGATCATAAAAGCGGGGAGCAGTTCTTC.

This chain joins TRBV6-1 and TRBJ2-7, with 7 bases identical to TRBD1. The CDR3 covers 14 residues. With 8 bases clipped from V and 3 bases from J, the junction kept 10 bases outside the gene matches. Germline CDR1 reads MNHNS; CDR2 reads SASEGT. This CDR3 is CASARGQSIYEQYF. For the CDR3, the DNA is TGTGCCAGCGCCCGGGGACAGAGTATCTACGAGCAGTACTTC.

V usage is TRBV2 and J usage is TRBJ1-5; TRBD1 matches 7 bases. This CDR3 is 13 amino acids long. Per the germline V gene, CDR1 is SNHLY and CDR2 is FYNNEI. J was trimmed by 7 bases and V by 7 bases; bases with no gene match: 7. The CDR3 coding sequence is TGTGCCAGCAAACGAACAGGGGTCCAGCCCCAGCATTTT. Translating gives CASKRTGVQPQHF.

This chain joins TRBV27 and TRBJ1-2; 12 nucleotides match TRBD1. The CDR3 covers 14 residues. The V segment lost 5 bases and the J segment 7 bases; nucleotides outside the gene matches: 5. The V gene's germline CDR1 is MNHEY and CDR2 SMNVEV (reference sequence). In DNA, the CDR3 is TGTGCCAGCAGTCTGGGACAGGGGGCACTTGGCTACACCTTC. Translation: CASSLGQGALGYTF.

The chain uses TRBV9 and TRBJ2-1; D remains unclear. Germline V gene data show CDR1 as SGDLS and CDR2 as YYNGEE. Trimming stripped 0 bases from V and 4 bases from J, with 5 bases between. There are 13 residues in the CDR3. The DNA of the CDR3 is TGTGCCAGCAGCGTAGGCGAGTACAATGAGCAGTTCTTC. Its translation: CASSVGEYNEQFF.

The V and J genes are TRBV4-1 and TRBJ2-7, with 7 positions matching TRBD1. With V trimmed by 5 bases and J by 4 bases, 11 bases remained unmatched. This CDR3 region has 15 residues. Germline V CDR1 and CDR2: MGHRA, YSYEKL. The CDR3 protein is CASSDPGTATYEQYF. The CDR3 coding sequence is TGCGCCAGCAGCGATCCCGGGACAGCAACTTACGAGCAGTACTTC.

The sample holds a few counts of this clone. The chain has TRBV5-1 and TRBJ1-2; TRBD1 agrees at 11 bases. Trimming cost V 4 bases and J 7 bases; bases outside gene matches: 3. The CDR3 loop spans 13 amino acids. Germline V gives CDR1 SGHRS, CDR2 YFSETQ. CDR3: CASSQGQGVGYTF. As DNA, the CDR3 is TGCGCCAGCAGCCAGGGACAGGGGGTTGGCTACACCTTC.

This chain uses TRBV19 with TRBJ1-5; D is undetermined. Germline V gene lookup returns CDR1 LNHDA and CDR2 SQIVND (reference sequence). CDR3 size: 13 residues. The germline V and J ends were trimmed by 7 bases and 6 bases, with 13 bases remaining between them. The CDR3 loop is CASTREAGQPQHF. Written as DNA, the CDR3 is TGTGCCAGTACCCGGGAGGCGGGTCAGCCCCAGCATTTT.

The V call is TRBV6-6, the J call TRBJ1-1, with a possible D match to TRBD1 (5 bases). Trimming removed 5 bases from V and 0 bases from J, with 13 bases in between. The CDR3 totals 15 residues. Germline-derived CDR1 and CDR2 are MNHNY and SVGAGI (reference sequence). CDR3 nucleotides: TGTGCCAGCAGTCCCGACAGCTTAATGAACACTGAAGCTTTCTTT. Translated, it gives CASSPDSLMNTEAFF.

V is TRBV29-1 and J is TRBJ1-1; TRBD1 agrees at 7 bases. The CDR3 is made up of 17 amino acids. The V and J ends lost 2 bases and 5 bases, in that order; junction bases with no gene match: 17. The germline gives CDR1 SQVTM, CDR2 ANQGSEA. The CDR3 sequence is CSVEFGKGAGFYTEAFF. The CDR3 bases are TGCAGCGTTGAATTTGGGAAGGGGGCGGGTTTTTATACTGAAGCTTTCTTT.

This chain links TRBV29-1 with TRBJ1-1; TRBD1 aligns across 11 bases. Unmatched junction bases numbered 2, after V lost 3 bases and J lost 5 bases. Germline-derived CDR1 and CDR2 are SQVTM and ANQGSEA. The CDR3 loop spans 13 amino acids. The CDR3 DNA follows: TGCAGCGTTGATGGGACAGGGGGAACTGAAGCTTTCTTT. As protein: CSVDGTGGTEAFF.

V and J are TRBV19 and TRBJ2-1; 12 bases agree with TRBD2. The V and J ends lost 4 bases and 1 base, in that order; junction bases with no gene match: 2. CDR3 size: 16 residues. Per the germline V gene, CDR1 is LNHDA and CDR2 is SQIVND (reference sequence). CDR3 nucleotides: TGTGCCAGTAGTAAAGGACTAGCGGGGTCCTACAATGAGCAGTTCTTC. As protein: CASSKGLAGSYNEQFF.

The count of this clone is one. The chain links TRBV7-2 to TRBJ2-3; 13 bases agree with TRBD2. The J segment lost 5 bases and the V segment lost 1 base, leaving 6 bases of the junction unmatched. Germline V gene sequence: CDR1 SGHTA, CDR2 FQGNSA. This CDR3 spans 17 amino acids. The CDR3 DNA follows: TGTGCCAGCAGCTTAGTGACTAGCGGGGGGTGGGTAGATACGCAGTATTTT. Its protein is CASSLVTSGGWVDTQYF.

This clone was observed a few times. The CDR3 spells CAWRQFNTEAFF. The CDR3 DNA follows: TGTGCCTGGAGACAGTTCAACACTGAAGCTTTCTTT. The V gene is TRBV30, the J gene TRBJ1-1; D not certain. Germline V gene data show CDR1 as GTSNPN and CDR2 as SVGIG (reference sequence). The CDR3 runs 12 residues. Trimming shortened V by 3 bases and J by 2 bases, and 7 bases separated the two germline ends.

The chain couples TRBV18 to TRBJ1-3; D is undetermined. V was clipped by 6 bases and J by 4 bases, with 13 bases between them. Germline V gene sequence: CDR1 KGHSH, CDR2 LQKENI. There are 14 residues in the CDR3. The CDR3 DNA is TGTGCCAGCTCGTACGACATGGAAGGAAACACCATATATTTT. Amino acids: CASSYDMEGNTIYF.

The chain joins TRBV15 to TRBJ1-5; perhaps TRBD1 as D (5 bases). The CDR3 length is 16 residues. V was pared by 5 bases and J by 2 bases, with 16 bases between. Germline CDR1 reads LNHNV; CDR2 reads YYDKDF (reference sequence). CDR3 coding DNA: TGTGCCACCAGCCGGGGGAGGGGCGCGGGCAATCAGCCCCAGCATTTT. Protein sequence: CATSRGRGAGNQPQHF.

CDR3 sequence (DNA): TGTGCCAGCAGCTGGGGGGACAGAGGTACTGAAGCTTTCTTT. This sequence encodes CASSWGDRGTEAFF. The chain joins TRBV5-5 to TRBJ1-1; 7 bases are a match to TRBD1. This CDR3 spans 14 amino acids. Germline CDR1 is SGHKS and CDR2 is YYEKEE (reference sequence). V lost 3 bases and J lost 5; bases outside the gene matches: 7. Full variable domain (remainder filled in from reference TRBV5-5 and TRBJ1-1): DAGVTQSPTHLIKTRGQQVTLRCSPISGHKSVSWYQQVLGQGPQFIFQYYEKEERGRGNFPDRFSARQFPNYSSELNVNALLLGDSALYLCASSWGDRGTEAFFGQGTRLTVV.

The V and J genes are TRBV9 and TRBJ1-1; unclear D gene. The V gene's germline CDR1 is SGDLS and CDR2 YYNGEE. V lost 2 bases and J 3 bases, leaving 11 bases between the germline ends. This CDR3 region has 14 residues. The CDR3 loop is CASSVIGSHTEAFF. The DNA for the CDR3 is TGTGCCAGCAGCGTTATCGGTTCGCACACTGAAGCTTTCTTT.